The clone carrying this TCR beta chain has only one observation. The data were taken from a study of blood T cell repertoires in COVID-19. Across the study: The United States, Italy and Spain provided the acute and convalescent COVID-19 samples. T cells, B-cell-depleted T cells, or PBMCs supplied cDNA or gDNA.

Original handling: The assay estimated nucleated cells by amplifying reference gene primers. The method was immunoSEQ multiplex PCR; TCRdb's version includes in-frame clones alone and lacks a portion of them. V and J calls and clone size are as listed in that table; D and trimming were resolved from the DNA. The sample yields under 65,000 clones, less than 75% seen once. CDR3 size: 14 residues. Germline V CDR1 and CDR2: MNHEY, SMNVEV (reference sequence). Trimming took off 6 bases at V and 6 bases at J, with 17 bases between the two ends. This TCR derives from a woman in her 70s with acute or convalescent COVID-19. The chain couples TRBV27 to TRBJ1-2, with a weak D call TRBD1 (6 bases). Sequenced: peripheral blood. The CDR3 DNA reads TGTGCCAGCAGCCGCCACAGGGATGGCAATGGCTACACCTTC. This translates into CASSRHRDGNGYTF.